The sequence of this TCR beta chain was determined in a study of shared clonotypes between healthy human individuals. The germline V gene has CDR1 MNHNS and CDR2 SASEGT. CDR3 length equals 13 residues. With V trimmed by 4 bases and J by 5 bases, 3 bases remained unmatched. It was 150 to 250 ng DNA, 25,000 to 35,000 T cell genomes, that sorted-subset replicate PCRs used. Method: immunoSEQ multiplex PCR; TCRdb's copy keeps in-frame clones and lacks some. The profile covers some 2,000,000 clones, with 85% to 95% appearing a single time and more than 0.1% taken by the ten largest. All participating donors were Caucasian adults from Nashville, Tennessee.

This TCR was sampled from a man younger than 30 in good health. This chain links TRBV6-1 with TRBJ2-3, with 7 bases that match TRBD1. Sequencing input: naive CD4+ T cells sorted from blood. Subset given: CD45RA+ positively selected. In DNA form, the CDR3 reads TGTGCCAGCAGTGGGGACAGCGGAGATACGCAGTATTTT. Translated, it gives CASSGDSGDTQYF.